This T cell receptor (beta chain) is drawn from a study of glioma-infiltrating T cells. The CDR3 length is 13 residues. Germline V lookup: CDR1 MNHNS, CDR2 SASEGT. The germline V and J ends were trimmed by 6 bases and 3 bases, with 12 bases remaining between them. Amplification of TCR alpha and beta CDR3 regions from RNA used iRepertoire nested multiplex PCR. One-step reverse transcription and amplification started from approximately 100-400 ng of tissue mRNA or PBMC total RNA. TCRdb ran MiXCR on the multiplex PCR reads and lists one entry per CDR3 protein. Among around 140,000 distinct CDR3 sequences, around 40% were seen once, and the ten largest hold about 18%. This clonotype came up a few times. Antigen specificity is unknown. Study results and limitations: Above-expected tissue-blood divergence occurred in all gliomas, most in low-grade ones. Very few CDR3 sequences were shared between tissue and blood.

This sequence joins TRBV6-1 and TRBJ2-7, with D uncertain. The sequence was collected from a human donor with low-grade glioma or glioblastoma, undergoing nonglioma brain surgery, or in good health (not recorded which). Specimen: glioma tissue, nonneoplastic brain tissue, or PBMCs (not recorded which). The CDR3 nucleotides read TGTGCCAGCAGCCTTTTAGCCCACTACGAGCAGTACTTC. Translation gives CASSLLAHYEQYF.